The TCR beta chain described here comes from a study of blood T cell repertoires in COVID-19. On the study more broadly: Acute and convalescent COVID-19 specimens originated in the United States, Italy and Spain.

The table came from immunoSEQ multiplex PCR; TCRdb's copy has only in-frame clones and leaves some out. Of under 200,000 clones detected, about 93% appear once; the ten largest clones hold around 0.53%. The CDR3 sequence is 17 residues long. CDR1 and CDR2 (germline): SEHNR, FQNEAQ (reference sequence). Trimming cost V 1 base and J 7 bases; bases outside gene matches: 9. This clonotype originated in a man aged 50-59 years with acute or convalescent COVID-19. The V gene is TRBV7-9, the J gene TRBJ1-4, with 10 bases fitting TRBD1. Sequencing was performed on peripheral blood. The CDR3 nucleotides are TGTGCCAGCAGCTTAGGCGCGACAGGGGGCGCTTTTGAAAAACTGTTTTTT. Residues: CASSLGATGGAFEKLFF.